What follows are 20 T cell receptor beta chains derived from one specimen sequenced in a study of blood T cells in healthy people across ages. It was with a sample-barcoded 5' primer and a J-beta primer mix that a second PCR of roughly 7 to 12 cycles was run. TCRdb fed the 5' RACE reads into MiXCR, producing one record per CDR3 protein. The top ten hold about 21% of the sample, which has 650,000 to 950,000 distinct CDR3 sequences, 40% to 50% seen once. The sequencing input was blood. These receptors were taken from a man aged 55 to 70 in good health.

The genes are TRBV4-3 and TRBJ2-1, with D possibly TRBD2 on 5 matching bases. The CDR3 loop spans 15 amino acids. The germline V gene has CDR1 LGHNA and CDR2 YSLEER. Trimming left V 0 bases short and J 7 bases short, with 13 bases between. CDR3 protein: CASSQEQLAVNEQFF. The CDR3, as DNA: TGCGCCAGCAGCCAAGAGCAGCTAGCTGTGAATGAGCAGTTCTTC.

The chain links TRBV20-1 to TRBJ2-3; D perhaps matches TRBD2 (6 bases). The CDR3 runs to 16 residues. CDR1 and CDR2 from the germline V gene are DFQATT and SNEGSKA (reference sequence). V was cut by 3 bases and J by 5 bases, with 21 bases left in between. This chain's CDR3 is CSARSLAPWGGDTQYF. The DNA for the CDR3 is TGCAGTGCTAGGAGCTTGGCTCCGTGGGGAGGAGATACGCAGTATTTT.

This clonotype was picked up a small number of times. This chain links TRBV6-6 with TRBJ2-7; D is possibly TRBD2 (6 bases). CDR3 length equals 13 residues. Germline assignment: CDR1 MNHNY and CDR2 SVGAGI (reference sequence). Trimming stripped 6 bases from V and 1 base from J, with 10 bases between. CDR3 protein: CASREGESYEQYF. The DNA for the CDR3 is TGTGCCAGCAGGGAGGGAGAGTCCTACGAGCAGTACTTC.

As regards this clonotype: One base away lies a much larger clone, so this may be a sequencing read error. The genes are TRBV15 and TRBJ2-7; 8 bases are shared with TRBD1. V gave up 5 bases and J gave up 6 bases; unmatched junction bases: 9. The germline CDR1 and CDR2 sequences are LNHNV and YYDKDF (reference sequence). The CDR3 has 14 residues. This chain's CDR3 is CATSGRTGRGEQYF. The CDR3 region has the DNA TGTGCCACCAGCGGACGGACAGGGCGTGGCGAGCAGTACTTC.

This clonotype was seen only a few times. The chain uses TRBV12-3 or TRBV12-4 and TRBJ2-7; 8 positions match TRBD2. V trimming: 3 bases; J trimming: 3 bases; junction bases outside the gene matches: 10. This CDR3 contains 16 residues. The CDR3 DNA sequence: TGTGCCAGCAGTTTGTTCGGCGGGGGGAGTATCTACGAGCAGTACTTC. It codes for CASSLFGGGSIYEQYF.

This clonotype was recorded a few times. V gene TRBV11-2 combines with J gene TRBJ2-1; D not resolved. In germline, CDR1 is SGHAT, CDR2 FQNNGV. Deletions cut 4 bases from V and 12 bases from J, with 10 bases between. The CDR3 extends over 11 amino acids. CDR3: CASSSPRGQFF. The CDR3 DNA sequence: TGTGCCAGCAGCTCCCCAAGAGGGCAGTTCTTC.

The table lists this clonotype with a few counts. The chain recombines TRBV20-1 with TRBJ2-5; TRBD2 matches 7 bases. J gave up 11 bases and V 3 bases, and 15 bases lay outside the gene matches. CDR1 DFQATT and CDR2 SNEGSKA come from the germline V gene (reference sequence). The CDR3 is 14 amino acids. This chain's CDR3 is CSARTGDYRNEQYF. The CDR3 region has the DNA TGCAGTGCTAGGACTGGGGACTATCGCAATGAGCAGTACTTC.

In regard to this clonotype: This may stem from a read error, because a much larger clone lies one nucleotide away. The V and J genes are TRBV20-1 and TRBJ2-5, with 7 bases aligning to TRBD2. The CDR3 is 13 residues long. From germline, CDR1 is DFQATT and CDR2 SNEGSKA (reference sequence). Unmatched junction bases numbered 17, after V lost 8 bases and J lost 11 bases. This chain's CDR3 is CSTATSLSNEQYF. The CDR3 DNA sequence: TGCAGTACAGCGACTAGCCTTAGTAATGAGCAGTACTTC.

This clonotype was recorded only once. The chain joins TRBV2 to TRBJ1-2; weak D call: TRBD1 (5 bases). Per germline, CDR1 SNHLY and CDR2 FYNNEI. This CDR3 region has 13 residues. Trimming removed 6 bases from V and 4 bases from J, with 12 bases in between. CDR3 sequence reads: CASSRVRSYGYTF. For the CDR3, the DNA is TGTGCCAGCAGCAGGGTTCGTTCCTATGGCTACACCTTC.

This clonotype was detected a few times. The rearrangement links TRBV2 to TRBJ2-4; D call uncertain. The last part of the DNA fits TRBJ2-5 better; the J call may be wrong. The CDR3 has 14 amino acids. Germline lookup yields CDR1 SNHLY and CDR2 FYNNEI. This CDR3 reads CASSDQTPRETQYF. The CDR3 nucleotides read TGTGCCAGCAGTGATCAAACACCTAGAGAGACCCAGTACTTC.

This sequence joins TRBV2 and TRBJ1-2, with 8 positions matching TRBD1. V lost 5 bases and J lost 4; bases outside the gene matches: 12. The germline gives CDR1 SNHLY, CDR2 FYNNEI. The CDR3 extends over 16 amino acids. The CDR3: CASSTTGTGPSYGYTF. CDR3 nucleotide sequence: TGTGCCAGCAGTACTACCGGGACAGGACCCTCCTATGGCTACACCTTC.

V is TRBV2 and J is TRBJ1-5; 7 bases fit TRBD1. Germline assignment: CDR1 SNHLY and CDR2 FYNNEI. With V trimmed by 8 bases and J by 4 bases, 5 bases remained unmatched. The CDR3 runs 13 residues. As DNA, the CDR3 is TGTGCCAGCGGGGGGGACAGAAATCAGCCCCAGCATTTT. Encoded protein: CASGGDRNQPQHF.

The chain couples TRBV4-3 to TRBJ1-1; D gene ambiguous. Trimming cost V 0 bases and J 3 bases, with 5 bases left between them. The CDR3 sequence is 13 residues long. CDR1 and CDR2 (germline): LGHNA, YSLEER. The CDR3 nucleotides are TGCGCCAGCAGCCAAGAGCCGGACACTGAAGCTTTCTTT. Amino acids: CASSQEPDTEAFF.

The J gene is TRBJ2-7, the V gene TRBV12-3 or TRBV12-4; tentatively, D is TRBD2 (5 bases). Matching the DNA end better, TRBJ2-5 makes the J call doubtful. The CDR3 has 17 amino acids. CDR3 in amino acids: CASSSHPATGWKETQYF. The CDR3 DNA follows: TGTGCCAGCAGTTCACACCCAGCAACGGGGTGGAAAGAGACCCAGTACTTC.

V and J are TRBV28 and TRBJ2-7; possible D gene TRBD1, 6 bases. Trimming pared 2 bases from V and 0 bases from J, leaving 8 bases between. This CDR3 comprises 14 residues. Looked up from germline, CDR1 is MDHEN and CDR2 is SYDVKM. The CDR3 DNA sequence: TGTGCCAGCAGTTTACACAGGGACTCCTACGAGCAGTACTTC. This gives the protein CASSLHRDSYEQYF.

This chain joins TRBV9 and TRBJ2-3, with D unclear. This CDR3 region has 15 residues. Trimming left V 4 bases short and J 6 bases short, with 18 bases between. Germline assignment: CDR1 SGDLS and CDR2 YYNGEE. CDR3 protein: CASSPGPPGFDTQYF. The CDR3 DNA reads as TGTGCCAGCAGCCCCGGGCCCCCAGGATTTGATACGCAGTATTTT.

V usage is TRBV28 and J usage is TRBJ2-3; 9 positions match TRBD2. J was trimmed by 9 bases and V by 5 bases; bases with no gene match: 3. CDR1 and CDR2 (germline): MDHEN, SYDVKM. The CDR3 loop spans 12 amino acids. The CDR3: CASSQSGGTQYF. Written as DNA, the CDR3 is TGTGCCAGCAGTCAGAGCGGGGGGACGCAGTATTTT.

The chain links TRBV3-1 to TRBJ1-4; D is unclear. CDR3 length: 13 amino acids. CDR1 and CDR2 (germline): LGHDT, YNNKEL (reference sequence). Deletions cut 1 base from V and 2 bases from J, with 2 bases between. In nucleotides, the CDR3 is TGTGCCAGCAGCCAAGGGACTAATGAAAAACTGTTTTTT. Its protein product is CASSQGTNEKLFF.

The CDR3 is CATSASSPDTQYF. As DNA, the CDR3 is TGTGCCACCAGTGCTAGTAGCCCAGATACGCAGTATTTT. This chain links TRBV24-1 with TRBJ2-3; no clear D gene. CDR3 length: 13 amino acids. Germline loops: CDR1 KGHDR, CDR2 SFDVKD. Trimming removed 5 bases at V and 4 bases at J, with 9 bases between.

The chain couples TRBV7-2 to TRBJ1-1, with D hard to call. V was shortened by 5 bases and J by 0 bases, with 10 bases between the two germline ends. This CDR3 is built from 14 residues. From germline, CDR1 is SGHTA and CDR2 FQGNSA. The CDR3 is CASSPTAVNTEAFF. CDR3 nucleotide sequence: TGTGCCAGCAGCCCAACAGCAGTGAACACTGAAGCTTTCTTT.